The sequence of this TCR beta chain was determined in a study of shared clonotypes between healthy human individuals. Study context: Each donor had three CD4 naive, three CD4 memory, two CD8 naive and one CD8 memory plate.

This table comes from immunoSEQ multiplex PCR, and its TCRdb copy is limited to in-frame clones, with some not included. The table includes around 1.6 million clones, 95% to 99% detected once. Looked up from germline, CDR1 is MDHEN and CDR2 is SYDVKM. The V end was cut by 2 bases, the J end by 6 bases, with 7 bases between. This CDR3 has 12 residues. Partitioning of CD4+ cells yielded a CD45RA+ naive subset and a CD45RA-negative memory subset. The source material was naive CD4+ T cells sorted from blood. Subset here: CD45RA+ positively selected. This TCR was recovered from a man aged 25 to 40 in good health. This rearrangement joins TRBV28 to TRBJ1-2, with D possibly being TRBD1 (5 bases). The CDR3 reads CASSLVGDGYTF. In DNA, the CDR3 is TGTGCCAGCAGTTTAGTAGGGGATGGCTACACCTTC.